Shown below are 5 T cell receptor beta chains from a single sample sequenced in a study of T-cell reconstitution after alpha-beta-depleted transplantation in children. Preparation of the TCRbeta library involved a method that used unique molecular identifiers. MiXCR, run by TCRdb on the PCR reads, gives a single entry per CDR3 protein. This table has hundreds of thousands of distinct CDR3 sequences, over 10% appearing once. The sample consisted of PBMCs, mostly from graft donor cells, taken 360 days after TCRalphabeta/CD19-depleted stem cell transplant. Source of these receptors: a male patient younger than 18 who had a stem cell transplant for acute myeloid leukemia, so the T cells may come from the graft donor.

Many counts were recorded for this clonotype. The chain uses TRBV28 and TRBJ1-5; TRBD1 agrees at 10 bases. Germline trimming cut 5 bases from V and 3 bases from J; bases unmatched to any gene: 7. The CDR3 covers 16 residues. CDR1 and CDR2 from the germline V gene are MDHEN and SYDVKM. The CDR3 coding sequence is TGTGCCAGCAGTCCTCCGCGACAGGGGGCCAATCAGCCCCAGCATTTT. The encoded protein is CASSPPRQGANQPQHF.

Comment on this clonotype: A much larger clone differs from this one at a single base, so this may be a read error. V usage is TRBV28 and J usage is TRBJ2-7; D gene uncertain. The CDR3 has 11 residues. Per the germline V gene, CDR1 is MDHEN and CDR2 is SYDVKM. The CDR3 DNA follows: TGTGCCAGCAACGATTTATACGAGCGGTACTTC. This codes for CASNDLYERYF. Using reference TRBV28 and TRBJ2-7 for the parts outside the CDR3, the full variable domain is DVKVTQSSRYLVKRTGEKVFLECVQDMDHENMFWYRQDPGLGLRLIYFSYDVKMKEKGDIPEGYSVSREKKERFSLILESASTNQTSMYLCASNDLYERYFGPGTRLTVT.

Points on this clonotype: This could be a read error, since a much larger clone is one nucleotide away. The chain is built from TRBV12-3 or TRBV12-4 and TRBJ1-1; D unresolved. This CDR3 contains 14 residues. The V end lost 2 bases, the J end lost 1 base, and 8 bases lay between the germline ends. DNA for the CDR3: TGTGCCAGCAGTTTAAGGTTTGGGAACACTGAAGCTTTCTTT. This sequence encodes CASSLRFGNTEAFF.

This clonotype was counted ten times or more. The CDR3 here is CSANLAGYNEQFF. The CDR3 DNA is TGCAGTGCTAACCTAGCGGGGTACAATGAGCAGTTCTTC. The V and J genes are TRBV20-1 and TRBJ2-1; 9 bases are a match to TRBD2. The germline CDR1 and CDR2 sequences are DFQATT and SNEGSKA (reference sequence). After removal of 4 bases from V and 4 bases from J, the junction contained 2 bases not matched to a gene. This CDR3 has 13 amino acids.

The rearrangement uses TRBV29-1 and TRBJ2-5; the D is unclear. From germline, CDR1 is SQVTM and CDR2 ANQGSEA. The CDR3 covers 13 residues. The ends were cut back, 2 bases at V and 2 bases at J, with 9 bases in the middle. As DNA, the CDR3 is TGCAGCGTTGAAAGGGCGGATCAAGAGACCCAGTACTTC. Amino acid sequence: CSVERADQETQYF.